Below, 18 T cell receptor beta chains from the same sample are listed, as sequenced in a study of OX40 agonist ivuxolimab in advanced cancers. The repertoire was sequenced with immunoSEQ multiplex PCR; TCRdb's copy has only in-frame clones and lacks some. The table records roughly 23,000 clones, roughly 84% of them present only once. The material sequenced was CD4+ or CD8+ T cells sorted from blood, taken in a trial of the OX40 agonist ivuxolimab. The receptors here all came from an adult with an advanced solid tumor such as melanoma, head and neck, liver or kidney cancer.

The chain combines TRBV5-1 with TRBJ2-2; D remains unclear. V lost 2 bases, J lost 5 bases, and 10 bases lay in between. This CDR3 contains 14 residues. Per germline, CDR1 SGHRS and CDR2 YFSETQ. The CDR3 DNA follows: TGCGCCAGCAGCTTCCTCTCTCTTACCGGGGAGCTGTTTTTT. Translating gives CASSFLSLTGELFF. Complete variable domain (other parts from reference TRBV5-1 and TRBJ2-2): KAGVTQTPRYLIKTRGQQVTLSCSPISGHRSVSWYQQTPGQGLQFLFEYFSETQRNKGNFPGRFSGRQFSNSRSEMNVSTLELGDSALYLCASSFLSLTGELFFGEGSRLTVL.

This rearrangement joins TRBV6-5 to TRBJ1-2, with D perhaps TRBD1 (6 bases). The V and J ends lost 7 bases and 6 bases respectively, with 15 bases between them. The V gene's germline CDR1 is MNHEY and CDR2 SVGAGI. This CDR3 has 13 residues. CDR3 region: CASTLGGPDGYTF. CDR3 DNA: TGTGCCAGCACGTTAGGGGGGCCGGATGGCTACACCTTC.

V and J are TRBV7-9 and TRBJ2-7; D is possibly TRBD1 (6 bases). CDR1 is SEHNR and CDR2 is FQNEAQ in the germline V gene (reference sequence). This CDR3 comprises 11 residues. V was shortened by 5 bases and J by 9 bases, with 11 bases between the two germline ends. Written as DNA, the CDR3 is TGTGCCAGCAGCCGTCAGGGGATGCAGTACTTC. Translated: CASSRQGMQYF.

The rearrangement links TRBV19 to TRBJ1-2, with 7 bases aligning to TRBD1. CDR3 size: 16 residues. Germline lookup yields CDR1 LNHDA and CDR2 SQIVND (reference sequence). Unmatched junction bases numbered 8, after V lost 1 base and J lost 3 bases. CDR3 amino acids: CASSIGNRGPHYGYTF. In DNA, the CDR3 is TGTGCCAGTAGTATAGGTAACAGGGGTCCCCACTATGGCTACACCTTC. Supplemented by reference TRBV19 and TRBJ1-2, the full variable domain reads DGGITQSPKYLFRKEGQNVTLSCEQNLNHDAMYWYRQDPGQGLRLIYYSQIVNDFQKGDIAEGYSVSREKKESFPLTVTSAQKNPTAFYLCASSIGNRGPHYGYTFGSGTRLTVV.

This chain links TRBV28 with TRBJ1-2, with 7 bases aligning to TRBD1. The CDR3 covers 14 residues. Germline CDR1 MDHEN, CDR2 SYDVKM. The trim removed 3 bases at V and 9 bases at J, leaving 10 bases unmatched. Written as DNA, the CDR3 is TGTGCCAGCAGTTTGGCGGGACAGTGGCAGAGCTACACCTTC. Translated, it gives CASSLAGQWQSYTF.

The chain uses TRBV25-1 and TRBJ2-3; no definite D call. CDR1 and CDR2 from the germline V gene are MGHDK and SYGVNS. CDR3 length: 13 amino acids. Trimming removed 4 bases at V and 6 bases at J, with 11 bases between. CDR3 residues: CASSGTRFDTQYF. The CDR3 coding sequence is TGTGCCAGCAGTGGGACGAGGTTCGATACGCAGTATTTT.

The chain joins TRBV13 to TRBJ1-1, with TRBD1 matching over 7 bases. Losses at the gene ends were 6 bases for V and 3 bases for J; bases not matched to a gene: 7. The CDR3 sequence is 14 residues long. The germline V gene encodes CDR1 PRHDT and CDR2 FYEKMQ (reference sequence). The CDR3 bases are TGTGCCAGCAGACAGAGGGGGACAGACACTGAAGCTTTCTTT. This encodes CASRQRGTDTEAFF.

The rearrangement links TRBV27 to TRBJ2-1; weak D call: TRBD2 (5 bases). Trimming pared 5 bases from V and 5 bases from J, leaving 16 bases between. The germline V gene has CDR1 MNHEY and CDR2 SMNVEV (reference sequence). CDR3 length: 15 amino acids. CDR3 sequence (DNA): TGTGCCAGCAGTACCCGGGCGGGTTATGACAATGAGCAGTTCTTC. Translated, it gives CASSTRAGYDNEQFF.

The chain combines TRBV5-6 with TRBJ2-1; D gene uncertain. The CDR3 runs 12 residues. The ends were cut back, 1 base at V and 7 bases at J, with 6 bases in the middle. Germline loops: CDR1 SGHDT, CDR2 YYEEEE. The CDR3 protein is CASSLILNEQFF. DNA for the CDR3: TGTGCCAGCAGCTTGATCCTTAATGAGCAGTTCTTC.

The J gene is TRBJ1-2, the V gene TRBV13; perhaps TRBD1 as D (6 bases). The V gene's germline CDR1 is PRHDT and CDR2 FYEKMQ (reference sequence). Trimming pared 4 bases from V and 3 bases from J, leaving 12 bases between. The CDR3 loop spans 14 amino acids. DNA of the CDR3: TGTGCCAGCAGCTCCCGGAGACAGGACTATGGCTACACCTTC. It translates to CASSSRRQDYGYTF.

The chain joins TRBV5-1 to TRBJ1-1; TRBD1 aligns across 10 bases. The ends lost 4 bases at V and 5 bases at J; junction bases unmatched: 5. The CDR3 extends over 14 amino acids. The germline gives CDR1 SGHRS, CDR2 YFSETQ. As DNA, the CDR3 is TGCGCCAGCAGCCCGACAGGGGGCGAGACTGAAGCTTTCTTT. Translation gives CASSPTGGETEAFF. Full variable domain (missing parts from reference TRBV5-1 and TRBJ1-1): KAGVTQTPRYLIKTRGQQVTLSCSPISGHRSVSWYQQTPGQGLQFLFEYFSETQRNKGNFPGRFSGRQFSNSRSEMNVSTLELGDSALYLCASSPTGGETEAFFGQGTRLTVV.

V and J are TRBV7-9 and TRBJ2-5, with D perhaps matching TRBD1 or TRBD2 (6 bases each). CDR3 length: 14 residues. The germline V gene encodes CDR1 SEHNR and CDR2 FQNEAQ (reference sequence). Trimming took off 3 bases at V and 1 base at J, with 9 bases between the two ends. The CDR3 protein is CASSFGGSQETQYF. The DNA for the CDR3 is TGTGCCAGCAGCTTCGGGGGCAGCCAAGAGACCCAGTACTTC.

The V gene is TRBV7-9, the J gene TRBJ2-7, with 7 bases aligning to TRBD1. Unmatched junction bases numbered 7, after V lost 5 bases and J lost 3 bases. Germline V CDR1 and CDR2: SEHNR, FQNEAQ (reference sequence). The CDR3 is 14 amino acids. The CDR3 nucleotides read TGTGCCAGCAGCGGGACGGGACAGATCTACGAGCAGTACTTC. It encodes CASSGTGQIYEQYF.

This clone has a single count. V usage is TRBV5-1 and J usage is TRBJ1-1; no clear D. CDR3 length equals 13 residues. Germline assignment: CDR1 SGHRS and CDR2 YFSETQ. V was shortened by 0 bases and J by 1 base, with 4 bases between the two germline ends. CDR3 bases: TGCGCCAGCAGCTTGGGGGGGAACACTGAAGCTTTCTTT. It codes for CASSLGGNTEAFF.

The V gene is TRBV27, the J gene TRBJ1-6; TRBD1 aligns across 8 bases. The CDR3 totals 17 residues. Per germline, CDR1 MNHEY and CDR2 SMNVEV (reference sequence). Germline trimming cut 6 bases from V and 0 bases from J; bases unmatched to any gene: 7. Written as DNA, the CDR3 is TGTGCCAGCAGCGACAGGGGCGAAACCTCCTATAATTCACCCCTCCACTTT. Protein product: CASSDRGETSYNSPLHF.

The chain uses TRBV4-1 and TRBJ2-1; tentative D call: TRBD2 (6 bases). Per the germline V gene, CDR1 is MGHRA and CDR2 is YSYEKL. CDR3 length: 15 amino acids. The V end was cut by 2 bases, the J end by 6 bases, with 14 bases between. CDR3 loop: CASSQTFLARNEQFF. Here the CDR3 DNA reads TGCGCCAGCAGCCAAACATTCCTAGCGCGCAATGAGCAGTTCTTC.

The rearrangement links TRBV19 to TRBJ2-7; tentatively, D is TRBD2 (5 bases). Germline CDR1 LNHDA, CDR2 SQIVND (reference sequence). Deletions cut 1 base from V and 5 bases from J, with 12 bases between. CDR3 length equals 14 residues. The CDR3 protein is CASSIGAAGHEQYF. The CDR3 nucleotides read TGTGCCAGTAGTATAGGGGCCGCGGGCCACGAGCAGTACTTC.

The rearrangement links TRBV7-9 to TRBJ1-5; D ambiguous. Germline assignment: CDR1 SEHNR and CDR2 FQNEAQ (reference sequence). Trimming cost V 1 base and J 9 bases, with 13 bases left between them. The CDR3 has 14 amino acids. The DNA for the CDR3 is TGTGCCAGCAGCTTAGTGGCCGGAGAGGGGCCCCAGCATTTT. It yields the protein CASSLVAGEGPQHF.